The 22 T cell receptor beta chains below all came from one sample that was sequenced in a study of beta chain features in type 1 diabetes. As every portion of the isolated RNA was reverse transcribed, the sequencing read expressed TCRB transcripts. Measured with immunoSEQ multiplex PCR; TCRdb has only the in-frame clones, and not every one. The sample shows around 650,000 clones, approximately 13% of them seen only once. Their target antigens are unknown. Study results and limitations: TCRB CDR3s were moderately but significantly shorter in Type 1 diabetes patients in all four CD4+ subsets.

Sequencing used naive CD4+ T cells from blood. These receptors originate from a young man with type 1 diabetes.

This clone was observed a few times. The DNA for the CDR3 is TGTGCCATCAGTGGAGGGGCCCTAGCTAACTATGGCTACACCTTC. Amino acid sequence: CAISGGALANYGYTF. This chain connects TRBV10-3 to TRBJ1-2; perhaps TRBD1 as D (5 bases). The CDR3 sequence is 15 residues long. The germline gives CDR1 ENHRY, CDR2 SYGVKD. V lost 4 bases and J 0 bases, leaving 12 bases between the germline ends.

The rearrangement links TRBV6-5 to TRBJ2-3, with 8 nucleotides matching TRBD2. There are 13 residues in the CDR3. V trimming: 8 bases; J trimming: 10 bases; junction bases outside the gene matches: 11. Germline CDR1 and CDR2: MNHEY and SVGAGI. CDR3 in amino acids: CASGPGLDMAQYF. For the CDR3, the DNA is TGTGCCAGCGGTCCGGGACTAGATATGGCGCAGTATTTT.

This sequence joins TRBV25-1 and TRBJ1-1; the match to TRBD1 covers 8 bases. Germline V gene sequence: CDR1 MGHDK, CDR2 SYGVNS. The CDR3 runs to 16 residues. V was clipped by 8 bases and J by 1 base; unmatched bases: 12. DNA for the CDR3: TGTGCCAGCTCTGGAAGTCCAGGGACAGGGAACACTGAAGCTTTCTTT. Amino acids: CASSGSPGTGNTEAFF.

The rearrangement links TRBV2 to TRBJ1-2; no clear D gene. The V gene's germline CDR1 is SNHLY and CDR2 FYNNEI. Between the trimmed V and J ends, which lost 7 bases and 4 bases, there was a span of 4 bases. This CDR3 contains 10 residues. As DNA, the CDR3 is TGTGCCAGCAAGGCCTATGGCTACACCTTC. Protein product: CASKAYGYTF.

The chain is built from TRBV28 and TRBJ2-3; 11 positions agree with TRBD1. The CDR3 runs 17 residues. Trimming cost V 2 bases and J 4 bases; bases outside gene matches: 8. Germline-derived CDR1 and CDR2 are MDHEN and SYDVKM. Here the CDR3 reads CASSLVPGQGESDTQYF. The CDR3 nucleotides read TGTGCCAGCAGTTTAGTCCCGGGACAGGGGGAATCAGATACGCAGTATTTT.

This clone was counted between two and nine times. The V call is TRBV7-2, the J call TRBJ2-7; 8 bases are shared with TRBD1. V gave up 0 bases and J gave up 7 bases; unmatched junction bases: 5. The CDR3 runs 14 residues. Germline V CDR1 and CDR2: SGHTA, FQGNSA. The CDR3 sequence: CASSLAQGAREQYF. The DNA of the CDR3 is TGTGCCAGCAGCTTAGCGCAGGGGGCCCGAGAGCAGTACTTC.

The chain combines TRBV4-3 with TRBJ1-1; D might be TRBD1 (5 bases). Germline V gene data show CDR1 as LGHNA and CDR2 as YSLEER. CDR3 size: 16 residues. The germline V and J ends were trimmed by 2 bases and 2 bases, with 15 bases remaining between them. This CDR3 is CASSQPSGRGNTEAFF. The CDR3, as DNA: TGCGCCAGCAGCCAACCATCAGGGAGGGGAAACACTGAAGCTTTCTTT.

This clone was detected only a few times. The rearrangement links TRBV29-1 to TRBJ2-1, with TRBD2 identical over 10 bases. CDR1 and CDR2 from the germline V gene are SQVTM and ANQGSEA. Trimming removed 3 bases from V and 13 bases from J; junction bases left unmatched: 6. The CDR3 sequence is 12 residues long. The CDR3 protein is CSVDTSGDLQFF. The CDR3 nucleotides are TGCAGCGTTGATACTAGCGGGGACCTCCAGTTCTTC.

V is TRBV7-9 and J is TRBJ1-2, with D uncertain. The ends were cut back, 0 bases at V and 8 bases at J, with 7 bases in the middle. Per the germline V gene, CDR1 is SEHNR and CDR2 is FQNEAQ (reference sequence). The CDR3 has 12 residues. The CDR3 spells CASSLANRGYTF. As DNA, the CDR3 is TGTGCCAGCAGCTTAGCGAATAGAGGCTACACCTTC.

There are a few counts of this clone. The chain links TRBV6-6 to TRBJ2-7; 7 bases fit TRBD1. Looked up from germline, CDR1 is MNHNY and CDR2 is SVGAGI (reference sequence). The CDR3 totals 15 residues. V lost 5 bases to trimming and J lost 0 bases; unmatched junction nucleotides: 7. CDR3 in amino acids: CASSAPRDSSYEQYF. The CDR3 nucleotides read TGTGCCAGCAGTGCGCCCCGGGACAGCTCCTACGAGCAGTACTTC.

V is TRBV7-2 and J is TRBJ2-3; 7 nucleotides line up with TRBD2. Germline CDR1 reads SGHTA; CDR2 reads FQGNSA. The CDR3 consists of 14 residues. The junction had 7 bases not matched to a gene; V was cut back by 8 bases and J by 2 bases. In DNA, the CDR3 is TGTGCCAGCGGCCCTAGCGGCCCCACAGATACGCAGTATTTT. Protein: CASGPSGPTDTQYF. Filled out from reference TRBV7-2 and TRBJ2-3, the complete variable domain reads GAGVSQSPSNKVTEKGKDVELRCDPISGHTALYWYRQSLGQGLEFLIYFQGNSAPDKSGLPSDRFSAERTGGSVSTLTIQRTQQEDSAVYLCASGPSGPTDTQYFGPGTRLTVL.

The chain combines TRBV11-2 with TRBJ2-1; TRBD2 aligns across 11 bases. Germline V gives CDR1 SGHAT, CDR2 FQNNGV. Unmatched junction bases numbered 3, after V lost 3 bases and J lost 5 bases. The length of the CDR3 is 15 residues. CDR3 sequence reads: CASSFGTSGNNEQFF. In DNA form, the CDR3 reads TGTGCCAGCAGCTTTGGGACTAGCGGCAACAATGAGCAGTTCTTC. Complete variable domain (other parts from reference TRBV11-2 and TRBJ2-1): EAGVAQSPRYKIIEKRQSVAFWCNPISGHATLYWYQQILGQGPKLLIQFQNNGVVDDSQLPKDRFSAERLKGVDSTLKIQPAKLEDSAVYLCASSFGTSGNNEQFFGPGTRLTVL.

This clone was detected a few times. This chain joins TRBV5-1 and TRBJ2-7; D may be TRBD1 or TRBD2 (7 bases each). V lost 4 bases to trimming and J lost 1 base, with 15 bases between them. The CDR3 runs to 15 residues. Germline loops: CDR1 SGHRS, CDR2 YFSETQ. CDR3 coding DNA: TGCGCCAGCAGCCCGGGGGGACAGACTTCCTACGAGCAGTACTTC. Residues: CASSPGGQTSYEQYF.

The chain uses TRBV28 and TRBJ2-1; TRBD2 matches 9 bases. This CDR3 contains 13 residues. Trimming removed 10 bases from V and 8 bases from J; junction bases left unmatched: 9. CDR1 is MDHEN, CDR2 SYDVKM, per germline. Written as DNA, the CDR3 is TGTGCCACCGGCTTAGCGGGGGACGATGAGCAGTTCTTC. This translates into CATGLAGDDEQFF.

This clone was counted only a few times. V gene TRBV19 combines with J gene TRBJ2-5; TRBD1 matches at 8 bases. This CDR3 is built from 15 residues. Per germline, CDR1 LNHDA and CDR2 SQIVND (reference sequence). Unmatched junction bases numbered 7, after V lost 7 bases and J lost 0 bases. The CDR3 DNA follows: TGTGCCAGTAACCACAGGGGGGTGGACCAAGAGACCCAGTACTTC. Translated, it gives CASNHRGVDQETQYF. The whole variable domain, filled in from reference TRBV19 and TRBJ2-5, reads DGGITQSPKYLFRKEGQNVTLSCEQNLNHDAMYWYRQDPGQGLRLIYYSQIVNDFQKGDIAEGYSVSREKKESFPLTVTSAQKNPTAFYLCASNHRGVDQETQYFGPGTRLLVL.

In this sample, this clone turned up a few times. The CDR3 DNA reads as TGTGCCAGCTCACAGGACAGGTCGGACACTGAAGCTTTCTTT. It yields the protein CASSQDRSDTEAFF. V and J are TRBV18 and TRBJ1-1, with 7 nucleotides matching TRBD1. Germline lookup yields CDR1 KGHSH and CDR2 LQKENI. The trim removed 4 bases at V and 3 bases at J, leaving 5 bases unmatched. This CDR3 spans 14 amino acids.

The chain carries TRBV7-2 and TRBJ2-5; D uncertain. The CDR3 has 14 residues. Germline values: CDR1 SGHTA, CDR2 FQGNSA. The V gene lost 5 bases and the J gene lost 7 bases, with 17 bases spanning the gap. As DNA, the CDR3 is TGTGCCAGCAGCCCCACCCTAGGTCTCAGGACCCAGTACTTC. Residues: CASSPTLGLRTQYF.

This clone was seen a few times. This sequence joins TRBV12-5 and TRBJ1-2; D gene unclear. V lost 3 bases to trimming and J lost 4 bases, with 6 bases between them. This CDR3 has 12 residues. Germline CDR1 reads LGHNT; CDR2 reads FRNRAP. The CDR3 nucleotides are TGTGCTAGTGGTTTCGAGGGCTATGGCTACACCTTC. It encodes CASGFEGYGYTF.

The J gene is TRBJ1-6, the V gene TRBV9, with 7 bases lining up with TRBD1. The junction had 4 bases not matched to a gene; V was cut back by 0 bases and J by 10 bases. The CDR3 has 14 residues. Germline CDR1 and CDR2: SGDLS and YYNGEE. CDR3 in amino acids: CASSVEQGQSPLHF. DNA of the CDR3: TGTGCCAGCAGCGTAGAACAGGGGCAATCACCCCTCCACTTT.

There are a few counts of this clone. V usage is TRBV14 and J usage is TRBJ1-1; 8 bases are a match to TRBD1. The CDR3 is 14 residues long. J lost 4 bases, V lost 4 bases, and 5 bases had no gene match. Per germline, CDR1 SGHDN and CDR2 FVKESK. CDR3 loop: CASSPRTGSTEAFF. CDR3 in DNA: TGTGCCAGCAGCCCCCGGACAGGGAGCACTGAAGCTTTCTTT.

The chain joins TRBV28 to TRBJ2-7; D ambiguous. The germline V gene has CDR1 MDHEN and CDR2 SYDVKM. Trimming took off 4 bases at V and 3 bases at J, with 7 bases between the two ends. This CDR3 is 12 amino acids long. This CDR3 is CASSWDLYEQYF. CDR3 in DNA: TGTGCCAGCAGTTGGGATCTCTACGAGCAGTACTTC.

The rearrangement links TRBV29-1 to TRBJ1-2; D uncertain. The germline V gene has CDR1 SQVTM and CDR2 ANQGSEA. CDR3 size: 10 residues. With 4 bases removed from V and 7 bases from J, the gap between germline ends came to 7 bases. CDR3 in amino acids: CSVGGSGYTF. DNA of the CDR3: TGCAGCGTTGGAGGTTCTGGCTACACCTTC. Looking up the rest from reference TRBV29-1 and TRBJ1-2 gives the full variable domain: SAVISQKPSRDICQRGTSLTIQCQVDSQVTMMFWYRQQPGQSLTLIATANQGSEATYESGFVIDKFPISRPNLTFSTLTVSNMSPEDSSIYLCSVGGSGYTFGSGTRLTVV.